Detailed here is one T cell receptor beta chain. The data stem from a study of blood T cell repertoires in COVID-19. Study overall: The United States, Italy and Spain provided the acute and convalescent COVID-19 samples.

The V gene end was trimmed by 6 bases and the J gene end by 8 bases; junction bases not matched to a gene: 12. The CDR3 has 14 amino acids. Germline loops: CDR1 KGHSH, CDR2 LQKENI. In the original analysis: Reference gene primer amplification gave estimated nucleated cell counts. Data came from immunoSEQ multiplex PCR; TCRdb stores just in-frame clones and leaves some out. That table gives V, J and clone size, and the DNA gave D and trimming. The table has some 530,000 clones, 80% to 90% seen once. The source is a human donor in a cohort sampled during active COVID-19. V is TRBV18 and J is TRBJ1-2, with 7 bases aligning to TRBD1. Input material: peripheral blood. For the CDR3, the DNA is TGTGCCAGCTCTAGCACAACAGGGGAACGAGGCTACACCTTC. It specifies CASSSTTGERGYTF. Filled out from reference TRBV18 and TRBJ1-2, the complete variable domain reads NAGVMQNPRHLVRRRGQEARLRCSPMKGHSHVYWYRQLPEEGLKFMVYLQKENIIDESGMPKERFSAEFPKEGPSILRIQQVVRGDSAAYFCASSSTTGERGYTFGSGTRLTVV.